This entry describes one TCR beta chain. The data were taken from a study of resident and recirculating memory T cells in vitiligo. TCRdb's table, derived via immunoSEQ multiplex PCR, lists solely in-frame clones and lacks some. This sample has fewer than 80,000 clones, with approximately 93% found just once. J gave up 3 bases and V 0 bases, and 7 bases lay outside the gene matches. CDR1 and CDR2 from the germline V gene are LGHNA and YSLEER. The length of the CDR3 is 16 residues. This receptor was taken from a male donor with vitiligo. The chain is built from TRBV4-3 and TRBJ2-7, with 8 bases that match TRBD1. The sequencing sample was made of blood. CDR3 in amino acids: CASSQDSGTGYYEQYF. The CDR3 DNA reads TGCGCCAGCAGCCAAGATTCCGGGACAGGCTACTACGAGCAGTACTTC.